These T cell receptor beta chains were read from a single sample in a study of blood T cell repertoires in COVID-19. Data came from immunoSEQ multiplex PCR; TCRdb stores just in-frame clones and leaves some out. The repertoire has approximately 100,000 clones, 91% of them found once; the top ten carry roughly 5.5%. Sequences were obtained from peripheral blood. These receptors came from a human donor in a cohort sampled during active COVID-19. The CDR3 runs from the conserved cysteine through the conserved F or W. A D gene is named only where the DNA matches it firmly.

D	J	V	CDR3	DNA
NA	TRBJ1-1	TRBV28	CASSLVGRWTEAFF	TGTGCCAGCAGTTTGGTTGGGAGGTGGACTGAAGCTTTCTTT
NA	TRBJ2-7	TRBV10-2	CASFDSISYEQYF	TGCGCCAGCTTCGACAGTATCTCCTACGAGCAGTACTTC
TRBD1	TRBJ2-7	TRBV19	CASNDAGGGDEQYF	TGTGCCAGTAACGATGCAGGGGGTGGGGACGAGCAGTACTTC
TRBD2	TRBJ2-1	TRBV7-2	CASSPSREGEQFF	TGTGCCAGCAGCCCCTCTCGGGAGGGGGAGCAGTTCTTC
TRBD2	TRBJ2-3	TRBV4-3	CASSQGSGLAYGTQYF	TGCGCCAGCAGCCAAGGGTCAGGACTAGCGTATGGTACGCAGTATTTT
NA	TRBJ1-3	TRBV5-1	CASSTGVGSGNTIYF	TGCGCCAGCAGCACAGGAGTTGGCTCTGGAAACACCATATATTTT
TRBD2	TRBJ2-2	TRBV6-5	CASSYSGLAGTGELFF	TGTGCCAGCAGTTACTCGGGACTAGCGGGGACCGGGGAGCTGTTTTTT
NA	TRBJ2-1	TRBV19	CASSPVNNEQFF	TGTGCCAGTAGCCCAGTAAACAATGAGCAGTTCTTC
NA	TRBJ2-2	TRBV9	CASSGGQIYNGELFF	TGTGCCAGCAGCGGTGGACAGATCTACAATGGGGAGCTGTTTTTT
TRBD1	TRBJ1-5	TRBV19	CASRRTGVYSNQPQHF	TGTGCCAGTAGAAGAACAGGGGTGTATAGCAATCAGCCCCAGCATTTT